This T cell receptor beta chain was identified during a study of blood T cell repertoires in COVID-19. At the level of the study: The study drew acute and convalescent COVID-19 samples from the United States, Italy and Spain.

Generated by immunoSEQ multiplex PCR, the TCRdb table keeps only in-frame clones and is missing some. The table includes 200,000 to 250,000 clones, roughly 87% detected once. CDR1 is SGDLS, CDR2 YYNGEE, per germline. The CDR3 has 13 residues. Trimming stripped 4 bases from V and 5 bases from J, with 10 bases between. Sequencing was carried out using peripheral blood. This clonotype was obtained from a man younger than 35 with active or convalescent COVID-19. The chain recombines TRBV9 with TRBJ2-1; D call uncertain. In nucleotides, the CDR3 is TGTGCCAGCAGCCCAGACGGAGACAATGAGCAGTTCTTC. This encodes CASSPDGDNEQFF.